Detailed here is one T cell receptor beta chain. Its antigen is undetermined. CDR3 length: 13 residues. Germline assignment: CDR1 MNHEY and CDR2 SVGAGI. The V segment lost 8 bases and the J segment 5 bases; nucleotides outside the gene matches: 4. The data are from a study of cytomegalovirus exposure and HLA in healthy donors. The assay was immunoSEQ multiplex PCR, and TCRdb's table has in-frame clones only and misses some. The table lists about 260,000 clones, about 90% of them singletons. Whole-study findings and limits: Researchers counted some 150 TCR beta chains as cytomegalovirus-associated. A subsequent analysis found that TCR clusters from the first cohort also tended to co-occur in the 120 or so validation repertoires, with under 95% of cluster scores above 0.

This clonotype was obtained from a woman aged 25-40 years in good health and CMV-seronegative. This sequence joins TRBV6-5 and TRBJ1-5; TRBD1 agrees at 9 bases. The sequenced sample consisted of PBMCs. CDR3: CASGGQGHQPQHF. For the CDR3, the DNA is TGTGCCAGCGGGGGACAGGGTCATCAGCCCCAGCATTTT.